The subject of this entry is one T cell receptor (beta chain). The CDR3 runs 14 residues. V gave up 3 bases and J gave up 10 bases, with 16 bases separating them. The germline V gene has CDR1 SNHLY and CDR2 FYNNEI. The sample belongs to a study of radiotherapy plus CTLA-4 blockade in lung cancer. The assay was immunoSEQ multiplex PCR, and TCRdb's table has in-frame clones only and misses some. The sample contains tens of thousands of clones, approximately 68% of which appear only once. This sample comprised peripheral blood, obtained from a patient treated with radiotherapy plus ipilimumab. The chain uses TRBV2 and TRBJ2-1, with D tentatively TRBD2 (6 bases). This receptor was identified in a human donor with non-small cell lung cancer who had stable disease on radiotherapy plus ipilimumab. Here the CDR3 reads CASSEPPGLREQFF. The CDR3 DNA follows: TGTGCCAGCAGTGAGCCCCCGGGACTCCGGGAGCAGTTCTTC.